Below are 20 T cell receptor beta chains sequenced from a single sample in a study of CD8+ T cells in alopecia areata. After isolation, RNA underwent reverse transcription to generate cDNA as the sequencing template. Data came from immunoSEQ multiplex PCR; TCRdb stores just in-frame clones and leaves some out. The sample consists of roughly 110,000 clones, roughly three fifths of them appearing once. The treatment: oral pan-JAK inhibitor, 5-10 mg twice daily. The sequencing here drew on CD4+ T cells sorted from blood, taken at week 24, from a patient treated with tofacitinib. These receptors all come from a human donor with alopecia areata.

This chain joins TRBV30 and TRBJ2-3, with 8 bases fitting TRBD1. Per germline, CDR1 GTSNPN and CDR2 SVGIG (reference sequence). This CDR3 spans 13 amino acids. The V and J ends lost 3 bases and 4 bases, in that order; junction bases with no gene match: 3. The CDR3 DNA follows: TGTGCCTGGAGCCCGACAGGGGCAGATACGCAGTATTTT. This encodes CAWSPTGADTQYF.

This clone came up a few times. At one end, the junction sequence differs from germline, possibly due to a read error. The rearrangement links TRBV7-7 to TRBJ1-1; D call uncertain. The CDR3 loop spans 13 amino acids. The germline V gene encodes CDR1 SSHAT and CDR2 FNYEAQ (reference sequence). In nucleotides, the CDR3 is TGTGCTAGCAGCTTGTTGGAGAACACTGAAGCTTTCTTT. Translated, it gives CASSLLENTEAFF.

This clone came up a few times. V is TRBV6-5 and J is TRBJ1-4; D is possibly TRBD1 (6 bases). The V end was cut by 2 bases, the J end by 6 bases, with 13 bases between. Germline V gene data show CDR1 as MNHEY and CDR2 as SVGAGI. The CDR3 consists of 15 residues. Written as DNA, the CDR3 is TGTGCCAGCAGTTACGGGGGGGCAAATGATGAAAAACTGTTTTTT. Amino acid sequence: CASSYGGANDEKLFF.

This clone was seen a handful of times. This chain connects TRBV10-3 to TRBJ2-7; D not certain. From germline, CDR1 is ENHRY and CDR2 SYGVKD. The CDR3 is 15 residues long. Trimming took off 0 bases at V and 2 bases at J, with 11 bases between the two ends. The CDR3 sequence: CAISESKVGAYEQYF. Written as DNA, the CDR3 is TGTGCCATCAGTGAGTCGAAGGTTGGAGCCTACGAGCAGTACTTC.

The chain links TRBV6-1 to TRBJ2-2; D may be TRBD1 or TRBD2 (6 bases each). The CDR3 is made up of 15 amino acids. CDR1 and CDR2 (germline): MNHNS, SASEGT. Trimming removed 2 bases at V and 5 bases at J, with 12 bases between. This chain's CDR3 is CASSERGVETGELFF. The CDR3 nucleotides read TGTGCCAGCAGTGAAAGGGGGGTCGAGACCGGGGAGCTGTTTTTT.

The rearrangement links TRBV7-2 to TRBJ2-5, with a tentative D call TRBD1 (6 bases). The germline V gene encodes CDR1 SGHTA and CDR2 FQGNSA. This CDR3 region has 16 residues. The germline V and J ends were trimmed by 0 bases and 1 base, with 12 bases remaining between them. The CDR3 DNA reads as TGTGCCAGCAGCTTAGCGCTATCAGGGGTCCAAGAGACCCAGTACTTC. This translates into CASSLALSGVQETQYF. Based on the CDR3 plus reference TRBV7-2 and TRBJ2-5, the full variable domain is GAGVSQSPSNKVTEKGKDVELRCDPISGHTALYWYRQSLGQGLEFLIYFQGNSAPDKSGLPSDRFSAERTGGSVSTLTIQRTQQEDSAVYLCASSLALSGVQETQYFGPGTRLLVL.

V gene TRBV5-1 combines with J gene TRBJ2-5, with 10 bases aligning to TRBD2. Germline V lookup: CDR1 SGHRS, CDR2 YFSETQ. J gave up 0 bases and V 2 bases, and 7 bases lay outside the gene matches. There are 17 residues in the CDR3. CDR3 DNA: TGCGCCAGCAGCTTATATGGGACTAGCGAGTACCAAGAGACCCAGTACTTC. This gives the protein CASSLYGTSEYQETQYF.

The V gene is TRBV30, the J gene TRBJ1-2; D is unclear. The CDR3 has 11 amino acids. Germline-derived CDR1 and CDR2 are GTSNPN and SVGIG (reference sequence). The ends were cut back, 4 bases at V and 2 bases at J, with 5 bases in the middle. CDR3 region: CAWTENYGYTF. The CDR3 region has the DNA TGTGCCTGGACGGAGAACTATGGCTACACCTTC.

The chain carries TRBV28 and TRBJ1-2; TRBD1 matches 10 bases. The CDR3 is 15 residues long. Per germline, CDR1 MDHEN and CDR2 SYDVKM. Trimming at V came to 6 bases and at J to 1 base, leaving 5 bases not matched to a gene. CDR3 sequence: CASSRGQGVNYGYTF. Here the CDR3 DNA reads TGTGCCAGCAGCCGAGGACAGGGGGTTAACTATGGCTACACCTTC.

The chain uses TRBV6-6 and TRBJ2-7; 7 nucleotides align to TRBD1. The V and J ends lost 5 bases and 0 bases, in that order; junction bases with no gene match: 4. CDR1 is MNHNY and CDR2 is SVGAGI in the germline V gene (reference sequence). There are 14 residues in the CDR3. The CDR3 region is CASSPTGLSYEQYF. DNA for the CDR3: TGTGCCAGCAGTCCGACAGGGCTCTCCTACGAGCAGTACTTC.

The V gene is TRBV5-1, the J gene TRBJ1-6; D is undetermined. CDR3 length: 13 residues. V was clipped by 0 bases and J by 7 bases, with 5 bases between them. From germline, CDR1 is SGHRS and CDR2 YFSETQ. The CDR3 loop is CASSLAGNSPLHF. The CDR3 nucleotides are TGCGCCAGCAGCTTGGCCGGGAATTCACCCCTCCACTTT.

This sequence joins TRBV4-3 and TRBJ2-7; 7 positions match TRBD2. The CDR3 runs 13 residues. Germline trimming cut 5 bases from V and 1 base from J; bases unmatched to any gene: 2. Germline V CDR1 and CDR2: LGHNA, YSLEER. The CDR3 here is CASSWDYSYEQYF. Here the CDR3 DNA reads TGCGCCAGCAGCTGGGACTATTCCTACGAGCAGTACTTC.

V gene TRBV7-8 combines with J gene TRBJ1-2; D possibly corresponds to TRBD1 (5 bases). Germline V gene data show CDR1 as SGHVS and CDR2 as FQNEAQ. Between the trimmed V and J ends, which lost 1 base and 11 bases, there was a span of 17 bases. The CDR3 sequence is 14 residues long. The CDR3: CASSLVRAGSDYTF. The CDR3 nucleotides read TGTGCCAGCAGCTTAGTTAGGGCAGGGTCGGATTACACCTTC.

This clone was seen more than once but under ten times. V gene TRBV19 combines with J gene TRBJ1-4; the D is unclear. V dropped 3 bases and J dropped 8 bases, with 16 bases sitting between them. The CDR3 spans 15 residues. Looked up from germline, CDR1 is LNHDA and CDR2 is SQIVND (reference sequence). CDR3 sequence: CASSIQLRMGEKLFF. The DNA of the CDR3 is TGTGCCAGTAGTATTCAGTTGCGGATGGGCGAAAAACTGTTTTTT.

The CDR3 here is CASRKSTSGYYNEQFF. In DNA, the CDR3 is TGTGCCAGCCGGAAAAGTACTAGCGGATACTACAATGAGCAGTTCTTC. This chain uses TRBV6-6 with TRBJ2-1, with TRBD2 matching over 8 bases. This CDR3 contains 16 residues. The V gene's germline CDR1 is MNHNY and CDR2 SVGAGI (reference sequence). J lost 3 bases, V lost 8 bases, and 12 bases had no gene match.

Here the CDR3 DNA reads TGTGCCAGCAGCGGGATAGCGGACGGCACTGAAGCTTTCTTT. Protein: CASSGIADGTEAFF. The chain joins TRBV6-5 to TRBJ1-1; no clear D. From germline, CDR1 is MNHEY and CDR2 SVGAGI. Trimming pared 6 bases from V and 4 bases from J, leaving 15 bases between. The CDR3 consists of 14 residues.

The V and J genes are TRBV30 and TRBJ2-3, with D possibly TRBD2 on 6 matching bases. CDR3 length: 15 amino acids. Per the germline V gene, CDR1 is GTSNPN and CDR2 is SVGIG (reference sequence). V was shortened by 1 base and J by 1 base, with 12 bases between the two germline ends. The CDR3 spells CAWSGAVAGTDTQYF. The CDR3 coding sequence is TGTGCCTGGAGTGGCGCGGTAGCGGGCACAGATACGCAGTATTTT.

This clone occurred a few times. J is TRBJ2-1 and V is TRBV23-1, with D possibly matching TRBD1 (6 bases). TRBV23-1 is flagged as an ORF with uncertain function. Trimming cost V 3 bases and J 8 bases, with 14 bases left between them. The CDR3 spans 14 residues. The CDR3 loop is CASSHSGQSHEQFF. DNA of the CDR3: TGCGCCAGCAGTCACTCCGGACAGTCCCATGAGCAGTTCTTC.

V and J are TRBV6-5 and TRBJ1-1; 9 nucleotides line up with TRBD1. V lost 2 bases to trimming and J lost 12 bases; unmatched junction nucleotides: 7. Germline V gene sequence: CDR1 MNHEY, CDR2 SVGAGI. The CDR3 runs to 13 residues. CDR3 nucleotide sequence: TGTGCCAGCAGTTACACCGGGACAGGGAGACCTTTCTTT. As protein: CASSYTGTGRPFF.

This clone is a singleton in its sample. The chain has TRBV25-1 and TRBJ1-2; TRBD1 matches at 9 bases. The V and J ends lost 7 bases and 4 bases, in that order; junction bases with no gene match: 7. The CDR3 spans 14 residues. Germline V gene lookup returns CDR1 MGHDK and CDR2 SYGVNS. The CDR3 region is CASTKGQGGYGYTF. Written as DNA, the CDR3 is TGTGCCAGCACCAAGGGACAGGGTGGCTATGGCTACACCTTC.